The rows below give T cell receptor beta chains drawn from one sample of a study of identifying expanded T cells in peripheral blood. Libraries were prepared by immunoSEQ multiplex PCR; TCRdb keeps only in-frame clonotypes and omits some of them. This table has under 95,000 clones, approximately 91% appearing once. Sequencing was performed on blood. The receptors shown here come from a person between 18 and 75 years old in good health. Each CDR3 is given with its conserved first and last residue. The D gene is left open where the match is weak. Only part of the rows carry a size: once, few, many, or a class if the clone is expanded.

J | V | size | D | CDR3 | DNA
TRBJ1-5 | TRBV6-5 | . | . | CASSYSTSNQPQHF | TGTGCCAGCAGTTACTCGACTTCGAATCAGCCCCAGCATTTT
TRBJ2-4 | TRBV4-3 | . | TRBD1 | CASSQRDRSKNIQYF | TGCGCCAGCAGCCAACGGGACAGGTCCAAAAACATTCAGTACTTC
TRBJ1-4 | TRBV2 | . | . | CASSEWGPRKAEKLFF | TGTGCCAGCAGTGAATGGGGCCCTCGAAAAGCTGAAAAACTGTTTTTT
TRBJ2-7 | TRBV21-1 | . | . | CASSRRGRQYEQYF | TGTGCCAGCAGCCGCAGGGGGCGCCAATACGAGCAGTACTTC
TRBJ1-6 | TRBV5-6 | . | TRBD1 | CASSSTGEDSPLHF | TGTGCCAGCAGCTCAACAGGGGAGGATTCACCCCTCCACTTT
TRBJ2-5 | TRBV29-1 | . | . | CSVEVMARGVETQYF | TGCAGCGTTGAAGTTATGGCCAGGGGGGTGGAGACCCAGTACTTC
TRBJ1-2 | TRBV29-1 | . | . | CSVASPLGNYGYTF | TGCAGCGTTGCAAGCCCGCTCGGAAACTATGGCTACACCTTC
TRBJ2-7 | TRBV7-2 | . | . | CASSSGGTDREQYF | TGTGCCAGCAGCTCGGGGGGGACAGACCGCGAGCAGTACTTC
TRBJ2-7 | TRBV27 | once | TRBD2 | CASSPHFKRDSNEQYF | TGTGCCAGCAGTCCCCACTTCAAGCGGGATTCTAACGAGCAGTACTTC
TRBJ2-1 | TRBV10-3 | . | TRBD2 | CAIGGLAGGEQFF | TGTGCCATCGGTGGACTAGCGGGAGGTGAGCAGTTCTTC
TRBJ2-5 | TRBV7-2 | . | . | CASSSLTSTETQYF | TGTGCCAGCAGCTCGCTTACTAGCACGGAGACCCAGTACTTC
TRBJ1-2 | TRBV5-6 | . | . | CASSLAQSYGYTF | TGTGCCAGCAGCTTAGCACAGAGTTATGGCTACACCTTC
TRBJ2-1 | TRBV7-2 | once | TRBD2 | CASSPRLALYEQFF | TGTGCCAGCAGCCCCCGACTAGCGCTATATGAGCAGTTCTTC
TRBJ1-2 | TRBV2 | . | . | CASRPMGTGGYTF | TGTGCCAGCAGGCCTATGGGGACGGGGGGCTACACCTTC
TRBJ2-5 | TRBV6-4 | . | . | CASSDPGSHRQQETQYF | TGTGCCAGCAGTGACCCCGGGTCACACCGTCAACAAGAGACCCAGTACTTC
TRBJ1-2 | TRBV25-1 | . | TRBD1 | CASSDSLGTGVGYTF | TGTGCCAGCAGTGATTCGCTTGGGACAGGGGTGGGCTACACCTTC
TRBJ2-4 | TRBV7-2 | . | . | CASSLVGGGDIQYF | TGTGCCAGCAGCTTAGTAGGCGGGGGCGACATTCAGTACTTC
TRBJ1-2 | TRBV5-6 | . | TRBD1 | CASSLAGTGPRGYTF | TGTGCCAGCAGCTTGGCCGGGACAGGGCCAAGGGGCTACACCTTC
TRBJ2-3 | TRBV12-2 | . | . | CASRQTSTATSTDTQYF | TGTGCAAGTCGCCAAACCTCGACAGCTACAAGCACAGATACGCAGTATTTT
TRBJ1-3 | TRBV6-5 | . | TRBD1 | CASRQQGFGNTIYF | TGTGCCAGCAGACAACAGGGGTTTGGAAACACCATATATTTT
TRBJ1-1 | TRBV19 | . | . | CASSAPTWALGNTEAFF | TGTGCCAGTAGTGCCCCGACATGGGCGCTGGGGAACACTGAAGCTTTCTTT
TRBJ1-5 | TRBV6-6 | . | . | CASSSSGEINTQHF | TGTGCCAGCAGTTCTTCAGGGGAGATAAATACCCAGCATTTT
TRBJ2-5 | TRBV9 | . | TRBD1 | CASSVGGSAGGTETQYF | TGTGCCAGCAGCGTAGGAGGTTCGGCAGGGGGTACAGAGACCCAGTACTTC
TRBJ2-2 | TRBV7-2 | . | . | CASQDSRSNTGELFF | TGTGCCAGCCAGGACAGCCGATCGAACACCGGGGAGCTGTTTTTT
TRBJ1-4 | TRBV5-4 | many | TRBD1 | CASSRDRDEKLFF | TGTGCCAGCAGTAGGGACAGGGATGAAAAACTGTTTTTT
TRBJ2-5 | TRBV2 | . | . | CASSALQETQYF | TGTGCCAGCTCAGCGCTCCAAGAGACCCAGTACTTC
TRBJ2-3 | TRBV18 | . | . | CASSPTDTQYF | TGTGCCAGCTCGCCCACAGATACGCAGTATTTT
TRBJ1-4 | TRBV19 | . | TRBD1 | CASKTGVFPNEKLFF | TGTGCCAGTAAGACAGGGGTCTTCCCTAATGAAAAACTGTTTTTT
TRBJ1-2 | TRBV5-4 | . | TRBD1 | CASSSPGQGARGYTF | TGTGCCAGCAGCTCACCGGGACAGGGGGCGAGGGGCTACACCTTC
TRBJ2-1 | TRBV9 | . | . | CASNQGQELNEQFF | TGTGCCAGCAACCAGGGCCAGGAGCTCAATGAGCAGTTCTTC
TRBJ1-4 | TRBV6-6 | . | TRBD1 | CASSYSTGDEKLFF | TGTGCCAGCAGTTACTCGACAGGGGATGAAAAACTGTTTTTT
TRBJ1-4 | TRBV5-1 | . | TRBD1 | CARTGGEEKLFF | TGCGCCAGGACAGGGGGGGAGGAAAAACTGTTTTTT
TRBJ2-1 | TRBV7-6 | . | TRBD1 | CASSPTGTGFSIEQFF | TGTGCCAGCAGCCCGACCGGGACAGGCTTCTCCATTGAGCAGTTCTTC
TRBJ2-7 | TRBV7-2 | . | . | CASSRPGEYEQYF | TGTGCCAGCAGCCGCCCGGGGGAATACGAGCAGTACTTC
TRBJ2-7 | TRBV10-3 | . | TRBD1 | CAISELDRGLWEQYF | TGTGCCATCAGTGAGCTGGACAGGGGCCTCTGGGAGCAGTACTTC
TRBJ2-2 | TRBV27 | . | TRBD2 | CASSGLATNTGELFF | TGTGCCAGCAGTGGACTAGCGACGAACACCGGGGAGCTGTTTTTT
TRBJ2-1 | TRBV7-2 | once | . | CASSLSPSGGTGEQFF | TGTGCCAGCAGCTTAAGTCCGTCGGGCGGTACGGGTGAGCAGTTCTTC
TRBJ2-1 | TRBV4-1 | . | TRBD2 | CASSPSTTSGYNEQFF | TGCGCCAGCAGCCCCTCTACCACTAGCGGTTACAATGAGCAGTTCTTC
TRBJ1-5 | TRBV2 | . | . | CASSDISDDQPQHF | TGTGCCAGCAGTGACATTTCGGACGATCAGCCCCAGCATTTT
TRBJ2-7 | TRBV6-5 | . | . | CASRPRQAYEQYF | TGTGCCAGCAGACCTAGACAGGCCTACGAGCAGTACTTC
TRBJ2-5 | TRBV5-4 | . | . | CASSYRAPRETQYF | TGTGCCAGCAGCTACCGGGCCCCGAGGGAGACCCAGTACTTC
TRBJ1-2 | TRBV2 | . | . | CASRKTNLGIFYGYTF | TGTGCCAGCCGAAAAACCAACCTGGGAATTTTCTATGGCTACACCTTC
TRBJ2-1 | TRBV6-6 | . | . | CASRDWDEQFF | TGTGCCAGCAGGGATTGGGATGAGCAGTTCTTC
TRBJ2-5 | TRBV25-1 | . | . | CASQTQQETQYF | TGTGCCAGCCAGACGCAACAAGAGACCCAGTACTTC
TRBJ2-5 | TRBV21-1 | . | . | CASTDRGLQETQYF | TGTGCCAGCACGGACAGGGGGCTCCAAGAGACCCAGTACTTC
TRBJ2-2 | TRBV7-8 | . | . | CASSPLVGSNTGELFF | TGTGCCAGCAGCCCCCTCGTAGGATCGAACACCGGGGAGCTGTTTTTT
TRBJ1-1 | TRBV15 | . | . | CATSRGRGGNTEAFF | TGTGCCACCAGCAGAGGCCGAGGGGGGAACACTGAAGCTTTCTTT
TRBJ2-1 | TRBV12-2 | . | . | CASRLAKATSGQDEQFF | TGTGCAAGTCGCTTAGCGAAGGCGACTAGCGGGCAGGATGAGCAGTTCTTC